This T cell receptor (beta chain) was observed in a study of blood T cell repertoires in COVID-19 (dated by TCRdb to between 2020 and 2021). Regarding the complete study: Collaborator samples came from the United States, Italy and Spain and covered acute and convalescent phases of COVID-19. The material from the prospective study consisted of cDNA or gDNA derived from T cells, B-cell-depleted T cells, or PBMCs. The dataset comprised deeply sampled blood TCRbeta repertoires from subjects exposed to, actively infected with, or recovered from COVID-19. A freely available public database, intended as a resource for researchers studying the immune response to SARS-CoV-2, is where the repertoires were released. The samples were drawn from the first 160 participants of the ongoing ImmuneRACE study and from 950 to 1,500 subjects provided by 6 global collaborators. The sample metadata nearly always contained a de-identified subject ID, COVID-19 status, age in years and sex. Where available, HLA class I and class II types were taken from metadata supplied by the sample provider and were not determined by assay-based typing.

Broad study findings and their caveats: How much clinical and demographic metadata was included differed by source and by participant, and the metadata was provided uncurated.

V ends up 4 bases short and J 7 bases short, with an unmatched junction base count of 7. From cysteine to phenylalanine, the CDR3 is 15 amino acids long. Just CDR3 DNA is preserved here, 45 bases in frame from base 1. CDR1 and CDR2 are drawn from the germline V gene (reference sequence): SEHNR, FQNEAQ. TCRbeta CDR3 regions were amplified from genomic DNA using the immunoSEQ Assay, a bias-controlled multiplex PCR. The published analysis was carried out like this. The number of nucleated cells in each sample was estimated by amplification of reference gene primers within the assay. To quantify the absolute abundance of each unique TCRbeta CDR3 rearrangement, sequence reads were collapsed and filtered. For each sample, productive Simpson clonality was calculated as the square root of Simpson's diversity index across productive rearrangements. TCRdb holds this immuneACCESS table with in-frame rearrangements only. Some clones are missing; in checked studies, unresolved V genes explain under half, and the rest has no known cause. From that table come the V and J calls and clone size; the DNA was used to work out D and trimming. The sample contains 500,000 to 600,000 clones, around nine tenths of them found a single time. About 8% of the sample goes to the ten largest clones.

Points on this clone: The antigen it binds to is not known. Base quality data are lacking; no much larger clone is found one base away.

One collaborating source in Seattle enrolled patients while the patients were actively infected and followed the patients over time throughout the course of disease. Each collaborating institution followed its own protocols to collect whole blood in K2EDTA tubes. For TCRbeta analysis, collaborators shipped samples in one of three forms: frozen whole blood, isolated PBMCs, or DNA extracted from either of those sample types. This TCR came from a woman in her forties or fifties with COVID-19, enrolled during active disease. Sequencing input: peripheral blood. The V and J genes are TRBV7-9 and TRBJ1-4, and 9 junction bases match TRBD1. The nucleotides read TGTGCCAGCAGCTATTCCGGGACAGGGAGTGAAAAACTGTTTTTT. Its product reads: CASSYSGTGSEKLFF.